This TCR beta chain emerged from a study of beta chain features in type 1 diabetes. General study findings and limits: People with Type 1 diabetes carried modestly yet significantly shorter TCRB CDR3s in all four CD4+ subsets.

Every bit of the isolated RNA underwent reverse transcription, so sequencing read expressed TCRB transcripts. Assay: immunoSEQ multiplex PCR; the TCRdb copy retains only in-frame clones and omits some. The data show 900,000 or so clones, roughly 15% seen once. There are a few counts of this clone. What it binds is not known. Germline CDR1 is SGHTA and CDR2 is FQGNSA. Unmatched junction bases numbered 8, after V lost 6 bases and J lost 6 bases. This CDR3 spans 14 amino acids. Source material: naive CD4+ T cells from blood. V and J are TRBV7-2 and TRBJ2-7; 10 bases are a match to TRBD2. The sequence was collected from a woman younger than 30 in good health. The CDR3, as DNA: TGTGCCAGCAGGTCTAGCGGGAGAGTCGGCGAGCAGTACTTC. Its translation is CASRSSGRVGEQYF.